Presented here are 14 T cell receptor beta chains from one specimen sequenced in a study of CD8 T cells in Susac syndrome. Reverse transcription of roughly 0.5 to 1 ug RNA was carried out with random hexamers. TCRdb itself ran the immunoSEQ multiplex PCR reads through MiXCR, one entry per CDR3 protein. The sample consists of around 280,000 distinct CDR3 sequences, just over 90% of them appearing once. Material for sequencing was CD4+ T cells from PBMCs. The receptors shown here come from a human donor with multiple sclerosis.

This CDR3 is CASSSGPRLETQYF. The CDR3 coding sequence is TGTGCCAGCAGCTCAGGGCCTCGGCTGGAGACCCAGTACTTC. The V gene is TRBV12-3 or TRBV12-4, the J gene TRBJ2-5, with TRBD1 as a possible D gene (5 bases). The CDR3 sequence is 14 residues long. Trimming cost V 6 bases and J 5 bases, with 16 bases left between them.

The CDR3 sequence is CASSQTSGSSGTQYF. DNA for the CDR3: TGTGCCAGCAGCCAGACTAGCGGGAGTTCGGGGACCCAGTACTTC. The chain links TRBV3-1 to TRBJ2-5, with 12 positions matching TRBD2. The CDR3 is made up of 15 amino acids. The junction had 6 bases not matched to a gene; V was cut back by 3 bases and J by 7 bases. The V gene's germline CDR1 is LGHDT and CDR2 YNNKEL (reference sequence).

The chain combines TRBV6-1 with TRBJ2-3; D is possibly TRBD2 (6 bases). The CDR3 covers 19 residues. The germline CDR1 and CDR2 sequences are MNHNS and SASEGT. Trimming removed 6 bases from V and 6 bases from J, with 31 bases in between. The DNA for the CDR3 is TGTGCCAGCAGACTAATTAGCTTCGGCGGGACCCACTTACGGGATACGCAGTATTTT. Its translation: CASRLISFGGTHLRDTQYF.

The chain's CDR3 is CASSPGEGFSQPQHF. The DNA of the CDR3 is TGTGCCAGCAGTCCCGGCGAGGGGTTCAGTCAGCCCCAGCATTTT. The rearrangement links TRBV12-3 or TRBV12-4 to TRBJ1-5, with D possibly matching TRBD1 (5 bases). Between the trimmed V and J ends, which lost 5 bases and 6 bases, there was a span of 17 bases. The CDR3 has 15 residues.

This clonotype was seen a single time. This chain joins TRBV20-1 and TRBJ2-7, with 10 bases fitting TRBD2. Per the germline V gene, CDR1 is DFQATT and CDR2 is SNEGSKA (reference sequence). V gave up 5 bases and J gave up 4 bases; unmatched junction bases: 8. The CDR3 extends over 14 amino acids. In DNA form, the CDR3 reads TGCAGTGCTGCTATAGCGGGGGGACCTTACGAGCAGTACTTC. It yields the protein CSAAIAGGPYEQYF.

The chain joins TRBV3-1 to TRBJ1-5, with D possibly matching TRBD1 (6 bases). The CDR3 is made up of 15 amino acids. Germline CDR1 reads LGHDT; CDR2 reads YNNKEL (reference sequence). V dropped 1 base and J dropped 2 bases, with 9 bases sitting between them. The CDR3 loop reads CASSQGTARNQPQHF. The CDR3 nucleotides are TGTGCCAGCAGCCAAGGGACAGCGCGCAATCAGCCCCAGCATTTT.

This sequence joins TRBV5-1 and TRBJ2-3, with D unclear. The CDR3 has 14 amino acids. Trimming left V 0 bases short and J 2 bases short, with 7 bases between. CDR1 SGHRS and CDR2 YFSETQ come from the germline V gene. CDR3 residues: CASSLEHLTDTQYF. In DNA, the CDR3 is TGCGCCAGCAGCTTGGAACACCTCACAGATACGCAGTATTTT.

This clonotype was seen once. This chain uses TRBV6-1 with TRBJ2-3, with TRBD2 matching over 7 bases. J was trimmed by 4 bases and V by 8 bases; bases with no gene match: 9. This CDR3 contains 14 residues. Germline lookup yields CDR1 MNHNS and CDR2 SASEGT. CDR3 region: CASRPSGLPDTQYF. DNA for the CDR3: TGTGCCAGCCGTCCTAGCGGTCTTCCAGATACGCAGTATTTT.

The chain has TRBV4-2 and TRBJ1-2, with D possibly TRBD1 on 5 matching bases. Germline CDR1 and CDR2: LGHNA and YNFKEQ. The CDR3 covers 15 residues. V was pared by 0 bases and J by 4 bases, with 12 bases between. The CDR3 here is CASSQDLTEGYGYTF. In DNA form, the CDR3 reads TGTGCCAGCAGCCAAGATTTGACAGAGGGCTATGGCTACACCTTC.

The rearrangement uses TRBV20-1 and TRBJ2-2; D is perhaps TRBD2 (5 bases). There are 13 residues in the CDR3. Trimming took 0 bases from V and 6 from J, leaving 8 bases between them. CDR1 DFQATT and CDR2 SNEGSKA come from the germline V gene (reference sequence). The DNA of the CDR3 is TGCAGTGCTAGAGACGGGATTGCCGGGGAGCTGTTTTTT. Amino acid sequence: CSARDGIAGELFF.

The rearrangement links TRBV20-1 to TRBJ2-5; no firm D call. This CDR3 comprises 15 residues. V lost 1 base to trimming and J lost 2 bases, with 14 bases between them. Germline V gene sequence: CDR1 DFQATT, CDR2 SNEGSKA (reference sequence). CDR3 in DNA: TGCAGTGCTAGAGGTCTGGTGAATCCACAAGAGACCCAGTACTTC. Encoded protein: CSARGLVNPQETQYF.

CDR3 DNA: TGTGCCAGCAGCCAGGCTTTCAGGGACACTGAAGCTTTCTTT. It is translated as CASSQAFRDTEAFF. V is TRBV3-1 and J is TRBJ1-1; possibly TRBD1 for D (5 bases). The CDR3 runs 14 residues. Trimming took off 3 bases at V and 3 bases at J, with 11 bases between the two ends. CDR1 and CDR2 from the germline V gene are LGHDT and YNNKEL (reference sequence).

This clonotype has just one count. The chain recombines TRBV7-9 with TRBJ1-1; D is ambiguous. This CDR3 is built from 15 residues. Germline CDR1 SEHNR, CDR2 FQNEAQ (reference sequence). The V end lost 0 bases, the J end lost 1 base, and 9 bases lay between the germline ends. CDR3 sequence: CASSLATGPNTEAFF. CDR3 DNA: TGTGCCAGCAGCTTAGCGACCGGCCCGAACACTGAAGCTTTCTTT.

The rearrangement links TRBV2 to TRBJ2-6; D call uncertain. Trimming stripped 1 base from V and 0 bases from J, with 4 bases between. This CDR3 has 15 amino acids. CDR1 is SNHLY and CDR2 is FYNNEI in the germline V gene. The CDR3 DNA sequence: TGTGCCAGCAGTGAAGGGGTCTCTGGGGCCAACGTCCTGACTTTC. This gives the protein CASSEGVSGANVLTF.